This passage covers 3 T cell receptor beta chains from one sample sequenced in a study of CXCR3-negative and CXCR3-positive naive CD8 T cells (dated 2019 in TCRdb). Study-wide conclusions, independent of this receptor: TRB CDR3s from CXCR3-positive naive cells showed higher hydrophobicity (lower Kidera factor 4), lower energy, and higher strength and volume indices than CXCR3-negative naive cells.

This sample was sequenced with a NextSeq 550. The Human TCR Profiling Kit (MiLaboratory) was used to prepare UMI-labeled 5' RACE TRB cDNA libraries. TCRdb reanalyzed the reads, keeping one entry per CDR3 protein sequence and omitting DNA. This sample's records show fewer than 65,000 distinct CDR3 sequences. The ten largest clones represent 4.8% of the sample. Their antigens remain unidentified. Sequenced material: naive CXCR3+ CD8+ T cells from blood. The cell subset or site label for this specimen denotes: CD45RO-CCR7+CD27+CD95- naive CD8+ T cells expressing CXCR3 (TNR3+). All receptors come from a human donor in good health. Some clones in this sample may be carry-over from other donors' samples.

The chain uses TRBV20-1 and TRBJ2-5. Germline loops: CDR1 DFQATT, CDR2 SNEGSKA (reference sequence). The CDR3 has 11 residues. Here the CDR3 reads CSARDEETQYF.

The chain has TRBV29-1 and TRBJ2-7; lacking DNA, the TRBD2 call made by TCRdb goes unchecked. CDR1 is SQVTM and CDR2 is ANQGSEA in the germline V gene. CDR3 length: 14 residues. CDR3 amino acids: CSVESGEGGYEQYF.

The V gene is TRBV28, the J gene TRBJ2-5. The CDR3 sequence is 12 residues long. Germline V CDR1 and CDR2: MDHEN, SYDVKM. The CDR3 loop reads CASSSNWETQYF.